The TCR beta chain under discussion was sequenced for a study of shared clonotypes between healthy human individuals. Remarks on this clone: The antigen is unknown.

Replicate PCRs from sorted subsets contained approximately 220 ng DNA, which is 30,000 to 35,000 T cell genomes. Clones were read by immunoSEQ multiplex PCR, and TCRdb kept only the in-frame ones, dropping some. Of around 2.1 million clones listed, roughly 91% were seen once; the top ten hold roughly 1.7%. V was pared by 5 bases and J by 2 bases, with 12 bases between. Germline V gene sequence: CDR1 SGHAT, CDR2 FQNNGV. This CDR3 has 14 amino acids. The naive CD8 fraction comprised CD45RO-negative cells positively selected for CCR7 and excluded terminally differentiated effector memory CD45RA+ cells. Regarding the study as a whole: Though the depth was large, rarefaction showed that sorted-subset sequencing was incomplete. Clonotypes that were shared across several donors made up approximately 5% of naive CD4 clonotypes.

The genes are TRBV11-2 and TRBJ2-5; D gene unclear. This receptor was taken from a man younger than 30 in good health. Some clones in this sample may be carry-over from other donors' samples. The sequencing sample was made of naive CD8+ T cells from PBMCs. As DNA, the CDR3 is TGTGCCAGCAGCCCCGACGGCTATCAAGAGACCCAGTACTTC. Translating it yields CASSPDGYQETQYF. Supplemented by reference TRBV11-2 and TRBJ2-5, the full variable domain reads EAGVAQSPRYKIIEKRQSVAFWCNPISGHATLYWYQQILGQGPKLLIQFQNNGVVDDSQLPKDRFSAERLKGVDSTLKIQPAKLEDSAVYLCASSPDGYQETQYFGPGTRLLVL.